This TCR beta chain emerged from a study of cytotoxic CD8 clonotypes in ibrutinib-treated CLL. The V end was cut by 6 bases, the J end by 5 bases, with 16 bases between. There are 14 residues in the CDR3. Germline V gene lookup returns CDR1 MNHEY and CDR2 SVGAGI. The data were produced by immunoSEQ multiplex PCR, yet TCRdb's version contains in-frame clones alone and is incomplete. Among about 310,000 clones listed, roughly 85% were seen once. A few counts support this clone. The receptor comes from a human donor with chronic lymphocytic leukemia. Sequenced here: PBMCs, sampled before ibrutinib treatment. This chain joins TRBV6-5 and TRBJ2-5; D is possibly TRBD2 (7 bases). The CDR3 DNA sequence: TGTGCCAGCAGACCGGACAGCGGGATGGAGACCCAGTACTTC. It is translated as CASRPDSGMETQYF.